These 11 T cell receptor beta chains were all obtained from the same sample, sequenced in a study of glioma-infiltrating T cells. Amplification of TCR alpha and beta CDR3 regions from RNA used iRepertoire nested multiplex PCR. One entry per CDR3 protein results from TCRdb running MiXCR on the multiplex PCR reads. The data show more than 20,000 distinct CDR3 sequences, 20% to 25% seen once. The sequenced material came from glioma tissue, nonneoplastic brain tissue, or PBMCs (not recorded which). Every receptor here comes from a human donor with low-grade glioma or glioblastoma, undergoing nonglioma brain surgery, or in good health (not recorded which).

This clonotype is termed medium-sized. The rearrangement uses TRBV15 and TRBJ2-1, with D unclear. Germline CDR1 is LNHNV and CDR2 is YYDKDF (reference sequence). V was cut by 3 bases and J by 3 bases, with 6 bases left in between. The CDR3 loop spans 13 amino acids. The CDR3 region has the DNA TGTGCCACCAGCAGTGAGGTCTACAATGAGCAGTTCTTC. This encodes CATSSEVYNEQFF.

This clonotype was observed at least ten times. The CDR3 DNA follows: TGTGCCAGCAAAGGGATGACAGGGAAAGGGTACAATGAGCAGTTCTTC. Translated, it gives CASKGMTGKGYNEQFF. V is TRBV2 and J is TRBJ2-1, with 7 bases lining up with TRBD1. Germline-derived CDR1 and CDR2 are SNHLY and FYNNEI. Trimming took 7 bases from V and 4 from J; bases not matched to a gene: 13. This CDR3 comprises 16 residues.

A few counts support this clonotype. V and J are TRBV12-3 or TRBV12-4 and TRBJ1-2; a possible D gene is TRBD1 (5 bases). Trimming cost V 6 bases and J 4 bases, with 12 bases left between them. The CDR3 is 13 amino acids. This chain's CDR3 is CASSVTDLYGYTF. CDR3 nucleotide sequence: TGTGCCAGCAGCGTGACAGATCTCTATGGCTACACCTTC.

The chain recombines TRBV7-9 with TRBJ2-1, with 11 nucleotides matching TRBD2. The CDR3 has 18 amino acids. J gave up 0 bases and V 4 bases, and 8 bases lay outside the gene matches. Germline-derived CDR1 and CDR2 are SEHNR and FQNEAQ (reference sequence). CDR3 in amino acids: CASSSTGTSGDSYNEQFF. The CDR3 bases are TGTGCCAGCAGCTCTACCGGGACTAGCGGTGACTCCTACAATGAGCAGTTCTTC.

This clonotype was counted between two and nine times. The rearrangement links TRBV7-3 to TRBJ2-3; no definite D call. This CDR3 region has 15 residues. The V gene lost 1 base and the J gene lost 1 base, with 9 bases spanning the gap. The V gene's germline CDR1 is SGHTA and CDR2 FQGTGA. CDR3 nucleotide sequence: TGTGCCAGCAGCTTAATGGCTCCTGGCACAGATACGCAGTATTTT. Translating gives CASSLMAPGTDTQYF.

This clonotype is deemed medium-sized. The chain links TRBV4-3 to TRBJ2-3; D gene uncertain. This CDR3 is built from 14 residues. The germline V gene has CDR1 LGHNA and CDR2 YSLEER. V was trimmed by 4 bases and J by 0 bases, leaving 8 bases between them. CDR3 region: CASSLVTSTDTQYF. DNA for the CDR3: TGCGCCAGCAGCCTAGTGACTAGCACAGATACGCAGTATTTT.

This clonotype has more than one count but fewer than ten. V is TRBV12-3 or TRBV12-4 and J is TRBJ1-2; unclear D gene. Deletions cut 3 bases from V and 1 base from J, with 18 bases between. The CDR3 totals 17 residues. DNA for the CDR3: TGTGCCAGCAGTTTTAGGCAGCAAGGAAGAAATAACTATGGCTACACCTTC. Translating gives CASSFRQQGRNNYGYTF.

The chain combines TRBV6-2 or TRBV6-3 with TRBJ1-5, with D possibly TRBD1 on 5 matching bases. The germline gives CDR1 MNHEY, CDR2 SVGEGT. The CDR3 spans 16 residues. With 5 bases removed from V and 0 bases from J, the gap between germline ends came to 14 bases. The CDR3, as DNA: TGTGCCAGCAGTCTAGCGCCGGACACTAGCAATCAGCCCCAGCATTTT. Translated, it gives CASSLAPDTSNQPQHF.

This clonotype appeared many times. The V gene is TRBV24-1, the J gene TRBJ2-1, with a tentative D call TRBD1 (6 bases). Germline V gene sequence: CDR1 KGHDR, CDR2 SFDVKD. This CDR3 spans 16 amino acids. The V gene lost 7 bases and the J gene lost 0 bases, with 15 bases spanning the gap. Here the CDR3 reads CATSTTGSSSYNEQFF. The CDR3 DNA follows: TGTGCCACCAGCACAACAGGGTCTAGCTCCTACAATGAGCAGTTCTTC.

For the CDR3, the DNA is TGTGCCAGCAGCCAACAGACAGGGTTGGGCGAGCAGTTCTTC. Its translation is CASSQQTGLGEQFF. J is TRBJ2-1 and V is TRBV3-1; 7 nucleotides align to TRBD1. This CDR3 spans 14 amino acids. The germline V gene encodes CDR1 LGHDT and CDR2 YNNKEL (reference sequence). The junction had 8 bases not matched to a gene; V was cut back by 2 bases and J by 10 bases.

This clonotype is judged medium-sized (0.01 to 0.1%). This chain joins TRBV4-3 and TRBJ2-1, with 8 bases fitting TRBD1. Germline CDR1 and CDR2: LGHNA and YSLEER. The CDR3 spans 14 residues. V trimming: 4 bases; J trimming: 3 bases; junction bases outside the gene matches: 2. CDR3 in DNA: TGCGCCAGCAGCCTCGGACAGGGCTACAATGAGCAGTTCTTC. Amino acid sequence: CASSLGQGYNEQFF.